The subject of this entry is one T cell receptor (beta chain). The antigen remains undetermined. This specimen belongs to a study of cytomegalovirus exposure and HLA in healthy donors. Study observations and caveats: With high specificity and sensitivity, the classifier reportedly diagnosed cytomegalovirus status. A few chains tied to CMV proved CMV antigen-specific in vitro.

Trimming shortened V by 4 bases and J by 5 bases, and 16 bases separated the two germline ends. The CDR3 is 15 amino acids. In germline, CDR1 is SGHTS, CDR2 YDEGEE. Donors were drawn from the roughly 130-subject validation cohort, separate from the roughly 670-subject first cohort. Produced via immunoSEQ multiplex PCR; TCRdb's table is partial and in-frame only. The profile shows 100,000 to 150,000 clones, roughly 90% of them singletons. J is TRBJ1-5 and V is TRBV5-8; tentatively, D is TRBD1 (6 bases). Sequenced material: PBMCs. The source of this sequence is a young woman in good health and CMV-seronegative. CDR3 loop: CASSPPQDRYQPQHF. The CDR3 DNA reads as TGTGCCAGCAGCCCACCTCAGGACAGATATCAGCCCCAGCATTTT.